The 9 T cell receptor beta chains given below trace back to one sample, sequenced in a study of chemoradiotherapy in HPV16-positive cancers. The method was immunoSEQ multiplex PCR; TCRdb's version includes in-frame clones alone and lacks a portion of them. Counted here are about 53,000 clones, 90% occurring once; the ten biggest clones make up about 3.5%. The sample here was blood, taken from a patient who underwent chemoradiotherapy. Receptor source: a human donor with HPV-associated anogenital cancer.

The chain combines TRBV11-3 with TRBJ2-5; no definite D call. Trimming pared 3 bases from V and 1 base from J, leaving 6 bases between. This CDR3 has 13 amino acids. Germline V gene data show CDR1 as SGHNT and CDR2 as YENEEA. In nucleotides, the CDR3 is TGTGCCAGCAGCTTCGGTCGCCAAGAGACCCAGTACTTC. As protein: CASSFGRQETQYF.

This chain joins TRBV4-3 and TRBJ2-3, with 9 bases identical to TRBD2. The germline V gene has CDR1 LGHNA and CDR2 YSLEER. This CDR3 has 17 residues. V shed 0 bases and J 5 bases; nucleotides not matched to a gene: 9. The CDR3 bases are TGCGCCAGCAGCCAAGATATTTTAGCGGGAGTGAAAGATACGCAGTATTTT. This translates into CASSQDILAGVKDTQYF.

This clone appeared once. The chain recombines TRBV7-8 with TRBJ1-2, with a possible D match to TRBD1 (5 bases). The germline V and J ends were trimmed by 3 bases and 4 bases, with 15 bases remaining between them. This CDR3 spans 15 amino acids. Germline V gene data show CDR1 as SGHVS and CDR2 as FQNEAQ. CDR3 DNA: TGTGCCAGCAGCTTTCGGGGAGGGACGAGCTATGGCTACACCTTC. Amino acids: CASSFRGGTSYGYTF.

This sequence joins TRBV5-1 and TRBJ2-2, with D possibly being TRBD2 (6 bases). Germline V gene data show CDR1 as SGHRS and CDR2 as YFSETQ. CDR3 size: 17 residues. Deletions cut 4 bases from V and 1 base from J, with 17 bases between. The CDR3 is CASSPILREWNTGELFF. CDR3 in DNA: TGCGCCAGCAGCCCCATTCTCCGGGAGTGGAACACCGGGGAGCTGTTTTTT.

This clone was seen just once. The gene calls are TRBV7-9 and TRBJ1-3; D remains ambiguous. Germline CDR1 is SEHNR and CDR2 is FQNEAQ (reference sequence). The CDR3 is 14 residues long. V shed 1 base and J shed 4 bases, with 8 bases lying between them. CDR3 sequence reads: CASSLEARGNTIYF. As DNA, the CDR3 is TGTGCCAGCAGCTTAGAGGCGAGGGGAAACACCATATATTTT.

J is TRBJ1-3 and V is TRBV7-8; D is unresolved. V shed 1 base and J shed 5 bases, with 15 bases lying between them. Germline lookup yields CDR1 SGHVS and CDR2 FQNEAQ. This CDR3 is built from 16 residues. The DNA for the CDR3 is TGTGCCAGCAGCTTAGACACGTGGGGAGATAGAAACACCATATATTTT. It specifies CASSLDTWGDRNTIYF.

The rearrangement uses TRBV30 and TRBJ1-1, with TRBD1 matching over 9 bases. Germline assignment: CDR1 GTSNPN and CDR2 SVGIG (reference sequence). This CDR3 has 15 amino acids. Unmatched junction bases numbered 8, after V lost 5 bases and J lost 1 base. DNA of the CDR3: TGTGCCTGGGCACAGGGGGCCCGAGGGAACACTGAAGCTTTCTTT. Protein sequence: CAWAQGARGNTEAFF.

The chain carries TRBV5-6 and TRBJ1-5, with TRBD1 identical over 10 bases. The J segment lost 5 bases and the V segment lost 4 bases, leaving 6 bases of the junction unmatched. The CDR3 length is 15 residues. The germline gives CDR1 SGHDT, CDR2 YYEEEE. This CDR3 reads CASSAIDRGHQPQHF. CDR3 sequence (DNA): TGTGCCAGCAGCGCAATCGACAGGGGGCATCAGCCCCAGCATTTT.

The chain combines TRBV9 with TRBJ1-4, with 9 bases fitting TRBD1. CDR3 length equals 17 residues. V shed 4 bases and J 8 bases; nucleotides not matched to a gene: 15. In germline, CDR1 is SGDLS, CDR2 YYNGEE. The CDR3 reads CASSPRTGARQDEKLFF. As DNA, the CDR3 is TGTGCCAGCAGCCCCCGGACAGGGGCAAGGCAGGACGAAAAACTGTTTTTT. Filled out from reference TRBV9 and TRBJ1-4, the complete variable domain reads DSGVTQTPKHLITATGQRVTLRCSPRSGDLSVYWYQQSLDQGLQFLIQYYNGEERAKGNILERFSAQQFPDLHSELNLSSLELGDSALYFCASSPRTGARQDEKLFFGSGTQLSVL.